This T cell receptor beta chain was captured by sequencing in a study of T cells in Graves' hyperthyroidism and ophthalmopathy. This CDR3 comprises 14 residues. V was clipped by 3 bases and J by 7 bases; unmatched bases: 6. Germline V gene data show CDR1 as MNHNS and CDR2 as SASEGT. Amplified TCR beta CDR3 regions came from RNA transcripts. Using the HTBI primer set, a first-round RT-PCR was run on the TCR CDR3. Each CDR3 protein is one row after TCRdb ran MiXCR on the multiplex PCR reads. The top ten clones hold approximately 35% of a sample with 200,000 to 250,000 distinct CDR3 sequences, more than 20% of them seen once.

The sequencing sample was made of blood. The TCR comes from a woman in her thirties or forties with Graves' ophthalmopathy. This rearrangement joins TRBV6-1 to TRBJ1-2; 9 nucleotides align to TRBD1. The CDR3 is CASSEDRGFGGYTF. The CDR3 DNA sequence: TGTGCCAGCAGTGAGGACAGGGGCTTCGGTGGCTACACCTTC.